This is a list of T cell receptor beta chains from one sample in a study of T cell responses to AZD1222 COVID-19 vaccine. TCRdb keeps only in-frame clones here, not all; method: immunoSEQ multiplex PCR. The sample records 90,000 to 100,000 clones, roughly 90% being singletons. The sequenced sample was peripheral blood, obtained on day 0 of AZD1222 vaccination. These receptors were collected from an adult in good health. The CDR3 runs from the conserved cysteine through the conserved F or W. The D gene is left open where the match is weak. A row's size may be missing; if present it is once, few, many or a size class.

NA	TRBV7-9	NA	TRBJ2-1	TGTGCCAGCACCCTCTTCGATGAGCAGTTCTTC	CASTLFDEQFF
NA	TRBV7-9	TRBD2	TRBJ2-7	TGTGCCAGCAGCAAAGCGCCTAGCGGCAACTACGAGCAGTACTTC	CASSKAPSGNYEQYF
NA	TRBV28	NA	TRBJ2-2	TGTGCCAGCAGGCATAGGTCGCCGAACACCGGGGAGCTGTTTTTT	CASRHRSPNTGELFF
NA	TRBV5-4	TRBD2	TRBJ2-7	TGTGCCAGCAGCTTGGGCGGGGGGACCAGGGAGCAGTACTTC	CASSLGGGTREQYF
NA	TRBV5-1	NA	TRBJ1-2	TGCGCCAGCAGCCCCTGGGACACACCGGGGTATGGCTACACCTTC	CASSPWDTPGYGYTF
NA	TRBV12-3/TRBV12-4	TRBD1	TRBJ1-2	TGTGCCAGCAGTCGGGACAGCTATGGCTACACCTTC	CASSRDSYGYTF
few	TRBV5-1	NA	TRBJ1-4	TGCGCCAGCAGCTTGGTTGTCGGGACAACTAATGAAAAACTGTTTTTT	CASSLVVGTTNEKLFF
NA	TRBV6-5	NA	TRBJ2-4	TGTGCCAGCAGTTCCGGACCAAAAAACATTCAGTACTTC	CASSSGPKNIQYF
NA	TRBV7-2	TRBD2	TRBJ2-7	TGTGCCAGCAGCTCTAGCGGGAGGCAAAGCTACGAGCAGTACTTC	CASSSSGRQSYEQYF
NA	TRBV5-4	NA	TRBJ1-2	TGTGCCAGCAGCTTCCAGTCGGGGGACGGCTATGGCTACACCTTC	CASSFQSGDGYGYTF
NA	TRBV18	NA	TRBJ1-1	TGTGCCAGCTCACCACTGGAGGGATATAACACTGAAGCTTTCTTT	CASSPLEGYNTEAFF
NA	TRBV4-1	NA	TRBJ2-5	TGCGCCAGCAGCCAAGGTGGGACGGGGCACAAGACCCAAGAGACCCAGTACTTC	CASSQGGTGHKTQETQYF
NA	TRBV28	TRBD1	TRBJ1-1	TGTGCCAGCAGTATTGCGGGACAGGGGAGGTCGGGAACTGAAGCTTTCTTT	CASSIAGQGRSGTEAFF
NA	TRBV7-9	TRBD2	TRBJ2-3	TGTGCCAGCAGCCCAAGGGGACTAGCGGGAGTCGGGACAGATACGCAGTATTTT	CASSPRGLAGVGTDTQYF
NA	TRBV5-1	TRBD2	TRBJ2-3	TGCGCCAGCAGCTCCGGGACTAGCGGGAGGGCCGCTGATACGCAGTATTTT	CASSSGTSGRAADTQYF
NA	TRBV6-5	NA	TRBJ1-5	TGTGCCAGCAGTTACTCGAGAAATCAGCCCCAGCATTTT	CASSYSRNQPQHF
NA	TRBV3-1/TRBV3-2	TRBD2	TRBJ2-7	TGTGCCAGCAGGCAAGCGGGGGGTAGCTCCTACGAGCAGTACTTC	CASRQAGGSSYEQYF
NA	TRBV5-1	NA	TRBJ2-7	TGCGCCAGCAGCCCAGGGAGTTACGAGCAGTACTTC	CASSPGSYEQYF
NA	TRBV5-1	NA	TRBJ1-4	TGCGCCAGCAGCTTGGAGGGTACGACTGGGTATGAAAAACTGTTTTTT	CASSLEGTTGYEKLFF
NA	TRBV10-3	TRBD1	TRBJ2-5	TGTGCCATCAGACCCGGGACTGCAGGGGGCCAGACCCAGTACTTC	CAIRPGTAGGQTQYF
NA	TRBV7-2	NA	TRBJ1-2	TGTGCCAGCAGCTTAATGGGAGGGGGCTACACCTTC	CASSLMGGGYTF
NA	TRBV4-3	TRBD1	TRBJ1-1	TGCGCCAGCAGCCCGAGTCCCGGGACAGGGGTGAACACTGAAGCTTTCTTT	CASSPSPGTGVNTEAFF
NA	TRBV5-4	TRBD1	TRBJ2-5	TGTGCCAGCAGCCCCATGACAGGGTCGGCAGAGACCCAGTACTTC	CASSPMTGSAETQYF
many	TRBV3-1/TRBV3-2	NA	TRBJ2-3	TGTGCCAGCAGACAAAGCGGGAGCACAGATACGCAGTATTTT	CASRQSGSTDTQYF
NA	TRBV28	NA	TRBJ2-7	TGTGCCAGCAGCCTGGCAGGGAAGGCCTACGAGCAGTACTTC	CASSLAGKAYEQYF
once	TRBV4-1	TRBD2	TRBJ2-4	TGCGCCAGCAGCCCCAGTATTAGCGGGGGGTCACTAGCCAAAAACATTCAGTACTTC	CASSPSISGGSLAKNIQYF
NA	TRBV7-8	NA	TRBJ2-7	TGTGCCAGCAGCTTTGGTCCCGCGATCACCTACGAGCAGTACTTC	CASSFGPAITYEQYF
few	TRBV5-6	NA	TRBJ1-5	TGTGCCAGCAGCTTGGGTCTGAATCAGCCCCAGCATTTT	CASSLGLNQPQHF
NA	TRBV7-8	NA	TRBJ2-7	TGTGCCAGCAGCCAGAGGGGGGAGGCCTACGAGCAGTACTTC	CASSQRGEAYEQYF
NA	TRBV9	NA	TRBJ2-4	TGTGCCAGCAGCCCCCGGGACCCAAACATTCAGTACTTC	CASSPRDPNIQYF
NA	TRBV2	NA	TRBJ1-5	TGTGCCAGCAGTGATACGCAGGGGTTCCAGCCCCAGCATTTT	CASSDTQGFQPQHF
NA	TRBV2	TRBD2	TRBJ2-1	TGTGCTTCGGCAATGGGGAGCGGGAGTGATAATGAGCAGTTCTTC	CASAMGSGSDNEQFF
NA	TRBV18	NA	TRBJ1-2	TGTGCCAGCTCACCAGACGGACAGCTCTATGGCTACACCTTC	CASSPDGQLYGYTF
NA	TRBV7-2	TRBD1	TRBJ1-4	TGTGCCAGCAGCGAGGGACAGCCCAAGAATGAAAAACTGTTTTTT	CASSEGQPKNEKLFF
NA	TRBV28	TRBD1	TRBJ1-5	TGTGCCAGCAGTTTCCCCGGACAGGGGGGTCAGCCCCAGCATTTT	CASSFPGQGGQPQHF
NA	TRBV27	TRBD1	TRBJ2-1	TGTGCCAGCAGTTTTTTAACAGGGGGACATTTATCCTACAATGAGCAGTTCTTC	CASSFLTGGHLSYNEQFF
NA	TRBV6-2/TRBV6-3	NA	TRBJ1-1	TGTGCCAGCAGTTACCCTAATCCCCCTGAAGCTTTCTTT	CASSYPNPPEAFF
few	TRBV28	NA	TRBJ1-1	TGTGCCAGTAACAGGGTTTTCTCCACTGAAGCTTTCTTT	CASNRVFSTEAFF
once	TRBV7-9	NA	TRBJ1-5	TGTGCCAGCCAACCCGGACAGTATAGCAATCAGCCCCAGCATTTT	CASQPGQYSNQPQHF
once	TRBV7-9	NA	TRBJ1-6	TGTGCCAGCAGCGGGGGGATGTATTCACCCCTCCACTTT	CASSGGMYSPLHF
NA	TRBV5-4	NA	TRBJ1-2	TGTGCCAGCAGCTTGGACCCGGGACGGACCAACTATGGCTACACCTTC	CASSLDPGRTNYGYTF
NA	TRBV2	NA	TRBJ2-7	TGTGCCAGCTGCGTGGTTCCTAGCTCCTACGAGCAGTACTTC	CASCVVPSSYEQYF
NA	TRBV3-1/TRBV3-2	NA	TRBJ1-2	TGTGCCAGCAGCCAAGATTATACGGGGGCTAACTATGGCTACACCTTC	CASSQDYTGANYGYTF
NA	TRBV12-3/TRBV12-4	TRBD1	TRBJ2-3	TGTGCCAGCAGCCGAGGACAGGGCCAGTATTTT	CASSRGQGQYF
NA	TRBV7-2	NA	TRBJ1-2	TGTGCCAGCACCTGGAGGTATGGCTACACCTTC	CASTWRYGYTF
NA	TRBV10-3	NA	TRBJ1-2	TGTGCCATCAGTGAGTCGACAGGAGGCTATGGCTACACCTTC	CAISESTGGYGYTF
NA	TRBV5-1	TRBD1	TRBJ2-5	TGCGCCAGCAGCACCGGACAGGGGGTCGCAGAGACCCAGTACTTC	CASSTGQGVAETQYF
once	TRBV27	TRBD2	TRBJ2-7	TGTGCCAGCAGTAATACTAGCGGGGGGCCTTTAGAGCAGTACTTC	CASSNTSGGPLEQYF
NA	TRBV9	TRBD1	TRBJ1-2	TGTGCCAGCACCCGAGGGGGCGATAACTATGGCTACACCTTC	CASTRGGDNYGYTF
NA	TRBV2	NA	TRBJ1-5	TGTGCCAGCACGCAGGGTAATCAGCCCCAGCATTTT	CASTQGNQPQHF
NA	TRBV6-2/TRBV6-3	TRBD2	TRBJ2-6	TGTGCCAGCAGTTACGACCTAGCGGGGGGGCTCTCTGGGGCCAACGTCCTGACTTTC	CASSYDLAGGLSGANVLTF
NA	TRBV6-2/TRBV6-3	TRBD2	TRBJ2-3	TGTGCCAGCAGTTGGGTAGCGGGAGCCGTAGATACGCAGTATTTT	CASSWVAGAVDTQYF
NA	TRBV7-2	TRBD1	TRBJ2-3	TGTGCCAGCAGCTTATATAGGCAAGGGGGCCCAGATACGCAGTATTTT	CASSLYRQGGPDTQYF
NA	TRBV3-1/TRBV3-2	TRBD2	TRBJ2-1	TGTGCCAGCAGCCAAGATCTAGCGGGGGGGCATGATGAGCAGTTCTTC	CASSQDLAGGHDEQFF
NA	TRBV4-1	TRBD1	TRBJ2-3	TGCGCCAGCAGCATTCGGACAGGGCCAGATACGCAGTATTTT	CASSIRTGPDTQYF
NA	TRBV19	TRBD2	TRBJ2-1	TGTGCCAGTAGTATAGGGGCCCCTAGCGGGGGTACGCAGTTCTTC	CASSIGAPSGGTQFF
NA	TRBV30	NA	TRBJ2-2	TGTGCCTGGAGGGCGAACATAAACACCGGGGAGCTGTTTTTT	CAWRANINTGELFF
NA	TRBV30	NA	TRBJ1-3	TGTGCCTGGAGTGACGGACACCTCTGGGCCACCATATATTTT	CAWSDGHLWATIYF